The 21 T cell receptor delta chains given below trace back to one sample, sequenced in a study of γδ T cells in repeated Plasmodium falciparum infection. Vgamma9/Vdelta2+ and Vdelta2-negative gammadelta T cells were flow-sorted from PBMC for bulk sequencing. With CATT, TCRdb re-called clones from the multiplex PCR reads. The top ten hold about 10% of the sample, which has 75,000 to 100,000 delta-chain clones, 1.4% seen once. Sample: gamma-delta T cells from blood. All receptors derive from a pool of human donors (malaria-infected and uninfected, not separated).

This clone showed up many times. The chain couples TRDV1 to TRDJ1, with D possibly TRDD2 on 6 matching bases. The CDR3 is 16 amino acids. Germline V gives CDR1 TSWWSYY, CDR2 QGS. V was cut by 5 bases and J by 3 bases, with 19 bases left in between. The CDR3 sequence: CALGRPGISSSDKLIF. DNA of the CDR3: TGTGCTCTTGGGCGCCCAGGGATTTCTTCCTCCGATAAACTCATCTTT.

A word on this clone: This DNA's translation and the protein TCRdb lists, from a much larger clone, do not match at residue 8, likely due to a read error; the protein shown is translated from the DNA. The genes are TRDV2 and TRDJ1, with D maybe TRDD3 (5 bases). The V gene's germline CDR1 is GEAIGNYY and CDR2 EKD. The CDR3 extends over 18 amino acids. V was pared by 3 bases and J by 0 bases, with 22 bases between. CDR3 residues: CACDPSLPGVPYTDKLIF. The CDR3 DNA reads TGTGCCTGTGACCCAAGTTTACCGGGGGTGCCGTACACCGATAAACTCATCTTT.

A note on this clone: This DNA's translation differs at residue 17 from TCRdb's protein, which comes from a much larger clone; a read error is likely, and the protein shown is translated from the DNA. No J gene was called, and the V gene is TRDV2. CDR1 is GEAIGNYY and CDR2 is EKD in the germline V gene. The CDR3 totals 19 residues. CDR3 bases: TGTGCCTGTGACCCGCTTAGCCACCCTCGTGGCCCATACACCGATAAACCCATCTTT. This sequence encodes CACDPLSHPRGPYTDKPIF.

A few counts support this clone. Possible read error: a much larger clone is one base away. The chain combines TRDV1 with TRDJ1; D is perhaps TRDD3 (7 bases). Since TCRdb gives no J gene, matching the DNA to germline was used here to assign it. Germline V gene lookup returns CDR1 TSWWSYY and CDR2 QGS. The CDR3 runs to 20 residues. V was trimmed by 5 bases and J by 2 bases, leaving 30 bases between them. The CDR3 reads CALGHPTLPLGEHGTDKLIF. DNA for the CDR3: TGTGCTCTTGGGCACCCAACCCTTCCATTGGGGGAACACGGGACCGATAAACTCATCTTT.

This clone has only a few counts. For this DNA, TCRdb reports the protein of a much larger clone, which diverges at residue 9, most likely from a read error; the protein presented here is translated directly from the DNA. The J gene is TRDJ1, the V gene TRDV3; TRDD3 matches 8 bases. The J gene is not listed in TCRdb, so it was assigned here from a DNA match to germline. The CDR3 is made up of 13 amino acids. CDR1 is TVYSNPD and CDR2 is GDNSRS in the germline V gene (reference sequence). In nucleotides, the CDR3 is TGTGCCTTTACTGGGGGACCCACCGGTAAACTCATCTTT. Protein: CAFTGGPTGKLIF.

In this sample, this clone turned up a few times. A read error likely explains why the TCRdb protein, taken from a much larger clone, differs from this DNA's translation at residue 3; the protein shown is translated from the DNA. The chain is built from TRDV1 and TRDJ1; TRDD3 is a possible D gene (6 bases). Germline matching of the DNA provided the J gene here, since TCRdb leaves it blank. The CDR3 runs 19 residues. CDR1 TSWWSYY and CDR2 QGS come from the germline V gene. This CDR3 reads CAPGELGLRVWRGFDKLIF. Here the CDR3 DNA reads TGTGCTCCTGGGGAGCTCGGCCTTCGGGTTTGGCGGGGCTTCGATAAACTCATCTTT.

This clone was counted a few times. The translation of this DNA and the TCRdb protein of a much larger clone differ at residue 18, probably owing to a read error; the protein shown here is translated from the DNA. Written as DNA, the CDR3 is TGTGCTCTTGGGGACCCACACGCTTCCTACCTGGGGGATACGTATAAACTCACCTTT. As protein: CALGDPHASYLGDTYKLTF. The V segment is TRDV1, and no J call was made; TRDD3 is the table's D call and was not checked against the DNA. CDR1 and CDR2 from the germline V gene are TSWWSYY and QGS. This CDR3 contains 19 residues.

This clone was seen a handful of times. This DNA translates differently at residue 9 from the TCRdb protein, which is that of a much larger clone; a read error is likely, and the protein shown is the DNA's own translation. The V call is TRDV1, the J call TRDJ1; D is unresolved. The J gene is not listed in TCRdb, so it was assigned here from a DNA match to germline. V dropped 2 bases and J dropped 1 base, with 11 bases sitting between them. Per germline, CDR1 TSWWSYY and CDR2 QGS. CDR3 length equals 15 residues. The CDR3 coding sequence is TGTGCTCTTGGGGAAATGTCACGATGCACCGATAAACTCATCTTT. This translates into CALGEMSRCTDKLIF.

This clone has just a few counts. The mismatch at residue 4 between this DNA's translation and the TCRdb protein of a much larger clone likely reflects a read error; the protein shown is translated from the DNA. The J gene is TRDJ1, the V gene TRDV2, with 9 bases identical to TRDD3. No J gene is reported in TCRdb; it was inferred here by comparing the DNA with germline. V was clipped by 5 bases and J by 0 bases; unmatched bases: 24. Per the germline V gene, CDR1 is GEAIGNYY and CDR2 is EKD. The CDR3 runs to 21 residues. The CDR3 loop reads CACAQGQLLGDHLSNTDKLIF. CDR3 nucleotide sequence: TGTGCCTGTGCCCAGGGACAATTACTGGGGGACCACTTAAGTAACACCGATAAACTCATCTTT.

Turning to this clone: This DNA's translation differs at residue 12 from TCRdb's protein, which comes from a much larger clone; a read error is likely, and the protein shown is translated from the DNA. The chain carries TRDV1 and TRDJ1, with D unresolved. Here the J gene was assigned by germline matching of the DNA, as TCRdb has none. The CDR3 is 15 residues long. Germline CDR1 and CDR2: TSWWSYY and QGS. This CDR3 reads CALGGDPDPADELIF. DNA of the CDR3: TGTGCTCTTGGGGGGGACCCCGATCCTGCCGATGAACTCATCTTT.

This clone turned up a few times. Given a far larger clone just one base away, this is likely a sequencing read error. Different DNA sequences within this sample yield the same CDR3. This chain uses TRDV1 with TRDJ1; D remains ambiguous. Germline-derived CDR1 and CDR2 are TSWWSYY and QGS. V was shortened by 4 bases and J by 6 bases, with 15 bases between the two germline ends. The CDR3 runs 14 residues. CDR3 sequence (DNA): TGTGCTCTTGGGGCCTTGCCCGGAGGGCATAAACTCATCTTT. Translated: CALGALPGGHKLIF.

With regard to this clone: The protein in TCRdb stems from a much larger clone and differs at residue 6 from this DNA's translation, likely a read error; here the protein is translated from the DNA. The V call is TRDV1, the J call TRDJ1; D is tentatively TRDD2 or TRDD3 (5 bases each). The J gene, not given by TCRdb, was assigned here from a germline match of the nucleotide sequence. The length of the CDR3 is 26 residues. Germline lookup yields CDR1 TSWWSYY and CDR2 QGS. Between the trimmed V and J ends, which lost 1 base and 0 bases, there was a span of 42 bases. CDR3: CALGEPSRTYRTDYPYWRLYTDKLIF. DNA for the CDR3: TGTGCTCTTGGGGAACCCTCCAGGACCTACCGGACGGACTACCCGTACTGGAGGTTGTACACCGATAAACTCATCTTT.

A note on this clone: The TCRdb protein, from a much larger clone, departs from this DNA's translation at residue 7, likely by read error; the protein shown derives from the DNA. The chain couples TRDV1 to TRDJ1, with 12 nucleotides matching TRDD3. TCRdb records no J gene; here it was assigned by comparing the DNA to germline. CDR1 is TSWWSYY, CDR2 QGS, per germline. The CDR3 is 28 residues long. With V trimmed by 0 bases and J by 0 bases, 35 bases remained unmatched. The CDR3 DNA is TGTGCTCTTGGGGAACTAGGAGGGTACCGTGGACCCGGATACTGGGGGATACAATACCCCTACTACACCGATAAACTCATCTTT. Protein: CALGELGGYRGPGYWGIQYPYYTDKLIF.

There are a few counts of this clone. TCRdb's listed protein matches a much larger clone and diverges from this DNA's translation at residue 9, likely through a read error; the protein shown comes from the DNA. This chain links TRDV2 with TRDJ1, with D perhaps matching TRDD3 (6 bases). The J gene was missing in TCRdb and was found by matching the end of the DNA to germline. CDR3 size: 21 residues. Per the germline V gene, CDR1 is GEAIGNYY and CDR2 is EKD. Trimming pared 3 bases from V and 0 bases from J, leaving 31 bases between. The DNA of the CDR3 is TGTGCCTGTGACCAGGGACAATTACGGGGGGACCACTTAAGTAACACCGATAAACTCATCTTT. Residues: CACDQGQLRGDHLSNTDKLIF.

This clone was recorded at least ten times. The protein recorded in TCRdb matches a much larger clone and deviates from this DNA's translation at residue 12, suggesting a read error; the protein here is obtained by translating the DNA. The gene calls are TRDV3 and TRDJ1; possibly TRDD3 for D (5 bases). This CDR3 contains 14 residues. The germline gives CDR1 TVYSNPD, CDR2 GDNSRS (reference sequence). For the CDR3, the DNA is TGTGCCTCCCAGGGGGGTTTGTACACCGATAAACCCATCTTT. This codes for CASQGGLYTDKPIF.

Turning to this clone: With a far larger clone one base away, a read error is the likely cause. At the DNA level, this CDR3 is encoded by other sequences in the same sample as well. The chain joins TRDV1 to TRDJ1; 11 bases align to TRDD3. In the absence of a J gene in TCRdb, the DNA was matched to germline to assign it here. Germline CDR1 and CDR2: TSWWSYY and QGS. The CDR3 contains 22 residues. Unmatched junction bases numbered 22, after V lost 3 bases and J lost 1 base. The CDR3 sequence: CALGDSSFLGRVWGIRTDKLIF. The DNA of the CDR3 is TGTGCTCTTGGGGATTCCTCCTTCCTCGGAAGAGTGTGGGGGATACGCACCGATAAACTCATCTTT.

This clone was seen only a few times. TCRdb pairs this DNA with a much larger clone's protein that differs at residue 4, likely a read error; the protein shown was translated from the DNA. The CDR3 protein is CACALRLGTGGCFIF. In nucleotides, the CDR3 is TGTGCCTGTGCCCTTCGGCTTGGGACTGGGGGATGTTTTATCTTT. The chain has TRDV2 and TRDJ1; TRDD3 agrees at 10 bases. Germline V lookup: CDR1 GEAIGNYY, CDR2 EKD. The CDR3 runs to 15 residues. V trimming: 5 bases; J trimming: 14 bases; junction bases outside the gene matches: 19.

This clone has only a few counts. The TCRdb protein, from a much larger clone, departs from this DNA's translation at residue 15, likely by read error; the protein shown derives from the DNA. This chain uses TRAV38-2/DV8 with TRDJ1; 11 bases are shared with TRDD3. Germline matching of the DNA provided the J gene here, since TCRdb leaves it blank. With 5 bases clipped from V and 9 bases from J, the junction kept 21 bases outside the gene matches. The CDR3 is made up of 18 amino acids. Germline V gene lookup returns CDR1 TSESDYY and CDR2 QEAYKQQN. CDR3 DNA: TGTGCTTATAGCTCCGGAGAATCACTGGGGGATAGTTCGGATGAACTCATCTTT. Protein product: CAYSSGESLGDSSDELIF.

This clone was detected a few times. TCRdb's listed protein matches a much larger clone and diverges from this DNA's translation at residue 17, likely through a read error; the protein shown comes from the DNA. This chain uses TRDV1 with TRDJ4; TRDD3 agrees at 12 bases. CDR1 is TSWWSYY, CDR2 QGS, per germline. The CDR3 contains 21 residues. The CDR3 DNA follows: TGTGCTCTTGGGGAACTTTGTCTTCCTACACTTGTACTGGGGGATACCAGTCCCCTGATCTTT. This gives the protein CALGELCLPTLVLGDTSPLIF.

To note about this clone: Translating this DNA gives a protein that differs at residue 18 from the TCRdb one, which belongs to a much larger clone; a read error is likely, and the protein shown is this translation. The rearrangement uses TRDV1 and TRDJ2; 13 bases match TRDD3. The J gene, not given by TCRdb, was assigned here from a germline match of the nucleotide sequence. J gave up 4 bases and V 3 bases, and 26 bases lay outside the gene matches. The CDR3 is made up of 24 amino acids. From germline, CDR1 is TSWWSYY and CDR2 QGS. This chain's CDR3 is CALGELPFLSYVLGDTQSTAQLFF. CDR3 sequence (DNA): TGTGCTCTTGGGGAGCTTCCCTTCCTAAGTTATGTACTGGGGGATACGCAATCGACAGCACAACTCTTCTTT.

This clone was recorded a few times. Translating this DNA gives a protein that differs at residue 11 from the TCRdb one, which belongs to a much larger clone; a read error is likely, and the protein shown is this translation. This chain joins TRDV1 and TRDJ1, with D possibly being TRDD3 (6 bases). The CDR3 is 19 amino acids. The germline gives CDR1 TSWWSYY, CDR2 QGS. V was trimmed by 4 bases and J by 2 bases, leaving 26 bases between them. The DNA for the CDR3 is TGTGCTCTTGGGGTTTCCTGTGGGGATCCTGCCTGTGGGACCGATAAACTCATCTTT. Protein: CALGVSCGDPACGTDKLIF.